These 5 T cell receptor beta chains originate from one sample sequenced in a study of blood T cell repertoires in COVID-19. Sequencing was performed with immunoSEQ multiplex PCR; in TCRdb, only in-frame clones are kept and a portion is missing. The sample yields tens of thousands of clones, around 90% seen once. Sequenced material: peripheral blood. These receptors were collected from a human donor in a cohort sampled during active COVID-19.

The sample holds a few counts of this clone. This sequence joins TRBV28 and TRBJ1-5; tentatively, D is TRBD1 (5 bases). V dropped 1 base and J dropped 5 bases, with 18 bases sitting between them. The length of the CDR3 is 17 residues. The germline V gene has CDR1 MDHEN and CDR2 SYDVKM. This CDR3 reads CASSLSGGLISHQPQHF. The CDR3 DNA sequence: TGTGCCAGCAGTTTATCGGGGGGGTTAATATCCCATCAGCCCCAGCATTTT.

This chain joins TRBV11-3 and TRBJ2-1; TRBD2 agrees at 12 bases. Looked up from germline, CDR1 is SGHNT and CDR2 is YENEEA. This CDR3 contains 16 residues. Losses at the gene ends were 5 bases for V and 7 bases for J; bases not matched to a gene: 9. The CDR3 loop reads CASSPSGLAGTNEQFF. As DNA, the CDR3 is TGTGCCAGCAGCCCGAGTGGACTAGCGGGGACAAATGAGCAGTTCTTC.

The chain links TRBV2 to TRBJ2-5; 8 bases agree with TRBD2. CDR3 length equals 15 residues. Germline CDR1 SNHLY, CDR2 FYNNEI. Losses at the gene ends were 3 bases for V and 4 bases for J; bases not matched to a gene: 7. Here the CDR3 reads CASSEQGLDLETQYF. The CDR3 region has the DNA TGTGCCAGCAGTGAGCAGGGACTAGACCTAGAGACCCAGTACTTC.

The chain is built from TRBV19 and TRBJ2-7; 8 bases line up with TRBD1. Unmatched junction bases numbered 6, after V lost 6 bases and J lost 5 bases. The CDR3 spans 13 residues. CDR1 and CDR2 (germline): LNHDA, SQIVND (reference sequence). Here the CDR3 reads CASRRDRFHEQYF. In DNA form, the CDR3 reads TGTGCCAGTAGGCGGGACAGGTTCCACGAGCAGTACTTC.

This sequence joins TRBV7-3 and TRBJ2-2, with 9 bases matching TRBD2. V was pared by 6 bases and J by 1 base, with 12 bases of the junction left unmatched. The CDR3 length is 18 residues. Germline assignment: CDR1 SGHTA and CDR2 FQGTGA. The CDR3 DNA sequence: TGTGCCAGCAGTCTCCGGCCTAGCGGGATTGTGAACACCGGGGAGCTGTTTTTT. Translation gives CASSLRPSGIVNTGELFF.